These 13 T cell receptor beta chains were sequenced from one sample in a study of Tregs in tolerant kidney transplant recipients. Libraries were prepared by immunoSEQ multiplex PCR; TCRdb keeps only in-frame clonotypes and omits some of them. The table has 100,000 to 120,000 clones, around 87% seen once. This material consisted of CD4+ T cells from blood, taken before the transplant. Every receptor here comes from a human donor who received a combined kidney and bone marrow transplant.

The chain employs TRBV6-9 and TRBJ2-1; TRBD1 matches 10 bases. Looked up from germline, CDR1 is MNHGY and CDR2 is SVAAGI. V was clipped by 7 bases and J by 16 bases; unmatched bases: 4. The CDR3 totals 10 residues. Written as DNA, the CDR3 is TGTGCCAGCACAGGGACAGGGGTATTCTTC. Amino acid sequence: CASTGTGVFF.

V and J are TRBV4-1 and TRBJ2-1; TRBD1 might be the D (6 bases). Germline CDR1 MGHRA, CDR2 YSYEKL. The CDR3 length is 17 residues. The V end was cut by 4 bases, the J end by 0 bases, with 16 bases between. This CDR3 reads CASSRETGMSSYNEQFF. The CDR3 DNA follows: TGCGCCAGCAGCCGGGAAACAGGGATGAGCTCCTACAATGAGCAGTTCTTC.

This sequence joins TRBV19 and TRBJ2-2, with D tentatively TRBD1 (6 bases). CDR3 size: 14 residues. V was cut by 7 bases and J by 4 bases, with 13 bases left in between. Germline CDR1 is LNHDA and CDR2 is SQIVND (reference sequence). CDR3 nucleotides: TGTGCCAGTAAAATCCAGGGGAGCACCGGGGAGCTGTTTTTT. It codes for CASKIQGSTGELFF. The full variable domain, rest sourced from reference TRBV19 and TRBJ2-2, is DGGITQSPKYLFRKEGQNVTLSCEQNLNHDAMYWYRQDPGQGLRLIYYSQIVNDFQKGDIAEGYSVSREKKESFPLTVTSAQKNPTAFYLCASKIQGSTGELFFGEGSRLTVL.

This chain joins TRBV19 and TRBJ2-3, with TRBD2 matching over 10 bases. Germline-derived CDR1 and CDR2 are LNHDA and SQIVND (reference sequence). The CDR3 runs to 19 residues. The J segment lost 4 bases and the V segment lost 3 bases, leaving 16 bases of the junction unmatched. DNA for the CDR3: TGTGCCAGTAGTATTGATCGGGCTAGCGGGAGCCTTTCGTCAGATACGCAGTATTTT. Protein sequence: CASSIDRASGSLSSDTQYF.

The genes are TRBV5-1 and TRBJ1-2; D is perhaps TRBD1 (6 bases). Germline assignment: CDR1 SGHRS and CDR2 YFSETQ. This CDR3 is 15 amino acids long. Trimming shortened V by 0 bases and J by 2 bases, and 11 bases separated the two germline ends. CDR3 sequence: CASSLAETGNYGYTF. The CDR3 DNA reads as TGCGCCAGCAGCTTGGCCGAGACAGGAAACTATGGCTACACCTTC.

This clone was seen more than once but under ten times. This chain uses TRBV2 with TRBJ2-7, with D maybe TRBD2 (5 bases). Germline loops: CDR1 SNHLY, CDR2 FYNNEI. The CDR3 consists of 11 residues. Trimming took 5 bases from V and 7 from J, leaving 9 bases between them. The CDR3 DNA reads TGTGCCAGCAGTAGGACGGGAGAGCAGTACTTC. Residues: CASSRTGEQYF.

The chain uses TRBV7-8 and TRBJ2-1; D remains ambiguous. In germline, CDR1 is SGHVS, CDR2 FQNEAQ. V was trimmed by 7 bases and J by 0 bases, leaving 10 bases between them. The CDR3 extends over 14 amino acids. This CDR3 is CASTVVSSYNEQFF. CDR3 sequence (DNA): TGTGCCAGCACGGTCGTAAGCTCCTACAATGAGCAGTTCTTC.

The rearrangement uses TRBV5-4 and TRBJ1-2; tentative D call: TRBD1 (6 bases). Trimming took off 0 bases at V and 4 bases at J, with 16 bases between the two ends. CDR1 SGHNT and CDR2 YYREEE come from the germline V gene (reference sequence). The CDR3 totals 16 residues. CDR3 sequence (DNA): TGTGCCAGCAGCTTGGTGGGGCTGGCAGGGGTCTATGGCTACACCTTC. This codes for CASSLVGLAGVYGYTF.

The rearrangement uses TRBV6-1 and TRBJ2-7; D gene ambiguous. Germline values: CDR1 MNHNS, CDR2 SASEGT. V lost 2 bases and J 6 bases, leaving 8 bases between the germline ends. The CDR3 spans 12 residues. For the CDR3, the DNA is TGTGCCAGCAGTGAATTCAGGCGCGAGCAGTACTTC. The encoded protein is CASSEFRREQYF.

The J gene is TRBJ2-2, the V gene TRBV7-2, with D maybe TRBD2 (6 bases). Germline loops: CDR1 SGHTA, CDR2 FQGNSA. The CDR3 consists of 16 residues. Trimming removed 6 bases from V and 1 base from J, with 15 bases in between. CDR3 protein: CASRVRERVNTGELFF. CDR3 DNA sequence: TGTGCCAGCAGGGTTCGCGAGCGGGTGAACACCGGGGAGCTGTTTTTT.

The sample holds a few counts of this clone. The chain uses TRBV4-1 and TRBJ2-7, with 8 nucleotides matching TRBD2. The CDR3 totals 13 residues. Germline V gene lookup returns CDR1 MGHRA and CDR2 YSYEKL. Trimming cost V 7 bases and J 0 bases; bases outside gene matches: 2. CDR3 loop: CASKSGSSYEQYF. The CDR3 nucleotides read TGCGCCAGCAAGAGCGGGAGCTCCTACGAGCAGTACTTC.

The chain employs TRBV28 and TRBJ2-5, with D possibly being TRBD1 (7 bases). V lost 6 bases and J lost 2, with 22 bases in between. Looked up from germline, CDR1 is MDHEN and CDR2 is SYDVKM. CDR3 length: 17 residues. The CDR3 reads CASSPGGYEGYQETQYF. Here the CDR3 DNA reads TGTGCCAGCAGCCCAGGGGGGTACGAGGGGTATCAAGAGACCCAGTACTTC.

The chain employs TRBV6-1 and TRBJ1-2; 8 bases fit TRBD1. The CDR3 totals 16 residues. V lost 2 bases to trimming and J lost 1 base; unmatched junction nucleotides: 6. Germline V gene data show CDR1 as MNHNS and CDR2 as SASEGT. The CDR3 is CASSERSRGLNYGYTF. DNA of the CDR3: TGTGCCAGCAGTGAAAGAAGCAGGGGGCTTAACTATGGCTACACCTTC.